The next 20 T cell receptor beta chains were all read from a single sample in a study of blood T cells in healthy people across ages. Through a sample-barcoded 5' primer and a J-beta primer mix, a second PCR was run for roughly 7 to 12 cycles. One entry per CDR3 protein, called by TCRdb with MiXCR from the 5' RACE reads. The sample gives about 640,000 distinct CDR3 sequences, roughly 50% of which show up once; 35% to 40% is in the top ten. The sample consisted of blood. The receptors shown here come from a man aged 55 to 70 in good health.

The chain recombines TRBV29-1 with TRBJ2-3; the match to TRBD1 covers 9 bases. The junction had 8 bases not matched to a gene; V was cut back by 4 bases and J by 0 bases. This CDR3 comprises 16 residues. The germline gives CDR1 SQVTM, CDR2 ANQGSEA. This chain's CDR3 is CSVGGATGGSTDTQYF. CDR3 DNA sequence: TGCAGCGTTGGTGGGGCGACAGGGGGAAGCACAGATACGCAGTATTTT.

The chain recombines TRBV3-1 with TRBJ2-5; TRBD1 or TRBD2 may be the D gene (6 bases each). Trimming removed 1 base from V and 5 bases from J, with 8 bases in between. CDR3 length: 13 residues. The germline CDR1 and CDR2 sequences are LGHDT and YNNKEL (reference sequence). DNA for the CDR3: TGTGCCAGCAGCCAAGCGGGGGCCGAGACCCAGTACTTC. It encodes CASSQAGAETQYF.

The chain employs TRBV28 and TRBJ2-4; 8 bases align to TRBD1. The CDR3 sequence is 11 residues long. Germline values: CDR1 MDHEN, CDR2 SYDVKM. With 6 bases clipped from V and 13 bases from J, the junction kept 5 bases outside the gene matches. CDR3 amino acids: CASRTQGEQYF. CDR3 in DNA: TGTGCCAGCAGAACACAGGGGGAGCAGTACTTC.

CDR3 coding DNA: TGTGCCAGCAGCCAGCGCCAGGTTTTTAGCGCAGATACGCAGTATTTT. Encoded protein: CASSQRQVFSADTQYF. The gene calls are TRBV14 and TRBJ2-3; D might be TRBD2 (5 bases). V was shortened by 3 bases and J by 4 bases, with 17 bases between the two germline ends. Germline CDR1 reads SGHDN; CDR2 reads FVKESK. This CDR3 comprises 16 residues. Supplemented by reference TRBV14 and TRBJ2-3, the full variable domain reads EAGVTQFPSHSVIEKGQTVTLRCDPISGHDNLYWYRRVMGKEIKFLLHFVKESKQDESGMPNNRFLAERTGGTYSTLKVQPAELEDSGVYFCASSQRQVFSADTQYFGPGTRLTVL.

The chain couples TRBV6-2 or TRBV6-3 to TRBJ2-3, with TRBD1 as a possible D gene (5 bases). Germline loops: CDR1 MNHEY, CDR2 SVGEGT. This CDR3 is 15 amino acids long. V lost 4 bases and J lost 0, with 11 bases in between. CDR3 sequence: CASSFIRASTDTQYF. The CDR3 DNA follows: TGTGCCAGCAGTTTCATCAGGGCTAGCACAGATACGCAGTATTTT.

J is TRBJ1-1 and V is TRBV4-1, with D possibly being TRBD1 (5 bases). Germline lookup yields CDR1 MGHRA and CDR2 YSYEKL. The CDR3 sequence is 15 residues long. The germline V and J ends were trimmed by 7 bases and 0 bases, with 15 bases remaining between them. This CDR3 is CASTGDGLMNTEAFF. The CDR3, as DNA: TGCGCCAGCACGGGGGACGGTTTAATGAACACTGAAGCTTTCTTT.

V usage is TRBV3-1 and J usage is TRBJ2-7; possible D gene TRBD2, 6 bases. The CDR3 is 15 residues long. The V end was cut by 0 bases, the J end by 3 bases, with 12 bases between. Germline values: CDR1 LGHDT, CDR2 YNNKEL (reference sequence). CDR3 region: CASSQDRDWIYEQYF. CDR3 nucleotides: TGTGCCAGCAGCCAAGATCGGGACTGGATCTACGAGCAGTACTTC.

The CDR3 nucleotides are TGTGCCATCAGTGAGTGGGCAGATGTAGCCAAAAACATTCAGTACTTC. Protein: CAISEWADVAKNIQYF. This sequence joins TRBV10-3 and TRBJ2-4; D call uncertain. CDR1 ENHRY and CDR2 SYGVKD come from the germline V gene. CDR3 length equals 16 residues. Trimming shortened V by 1 base and J by 0 bases, and 10 bases separated the two germline ends.

As to this clonotype: One end of the junction fails to match germline, which may point to a read error. V gene TRBV5-1 combines with J gene TRBJ1-4, with D unclear. In germline, CDR1 is SGHRS, CDR2 YFSETQ. The CDR3 runs 15 residues. The CDR3 nucleotides read TGTGCCAGCAGCTCGGCGGACGGGAGGAATGAAAAACTGTTTTTT. Amino acid sequence: CASSSADGRNEKLFF.

V and J are TRBV6-1 and TRBJ2-3; D ambiguous. Per germline, CDR1 MNHNS and CDR2 SASEGT. The CDR3 spans 13 residues. V lost 2 bases and J 1 base, leaving 4 bases between the germline ends. CDR3 coding DNA: TGTGCCAGCAGTGAAAGACGCACAGATACGCAGTATTTT. The encoded protein is CASSERRTDTQYF.

This clonotype appeared once. This chain joins TRBV20-1 and TRBJ1-6; D is possibly TRBD1 (6 bases). The V end was cut by 3 bases, the J end by 9 bases, with 12 bases between. The CDR3 has 13 amino acids. Germline V gene data show CDR1 as DFQATT and CDR2 as SNEGSKA (reference sequence). DNA of the CDR3: TGCAGTGCTAGTTCAGGGGAGGTTTCACCCCTCCACTTT. Residues: CSASSGEVSPLHF.

Points on this clonotype: A read error is possible here, since a much larger clone lies one base away. CDR3 DNA sequence: TGCGCCAGCAGCCCCCCCGTGGGCGGGGGTAGTGGAAAGATCCAGTACTTC. It yields the protein CASSPPVGGGSGKIQYF. The chain couples TRBV5-1 to TRBJ2-5; 7 nucleotides match TRBD2. The CDR3 has 17 amino acids. Germline lookup yields CDR1 SGHRS and CDR2 YFSETQ. Trimming at V came to 4 bases and at J to 10 bases, leaving 22 bases not matched to a gene.

The rearrangement uses TRBV5-1 and TRBJ2-7; 9 positions agree with TRBD1. Per germline, CDR1 SGHRS and CDR2 YFSETQ. The CDR3 length is 14 residues. Trimming removed 3 bases from V and 3 bases from J; junction bases left unmatched: 4. In DNA, the CDR3 is TGCGCCAGCAGCTGGACAGGGGACAACTACGAGCAGTACTTC. As protein: CASSWTGDNYEQYF.

A word on this clonotype: This may be a read error: a much more frequent sequence differs by one nucleotide. The gene calls are TRBV5-1 and TRBJ2-3; the match to TRBD1 covers 8 bases. V was clipped by 0 bases and J by 4 bases; unmatched bases: 7. The CDR3 is made up of 16 amino acids. The germline gives CDR1 SGHRS, CDR2 YFSETQ. As DNA, the CDR3 is TGCGCCAGCAGCTTGGCCTTGGACAGGGCGGCAGATACGCAGTATTTT. This sequence encodes CASSLALDRAADTQYF.

The J gene is TRBJ2-1, the V gene TRBV11-3; D may be TRBD1 or TRBD2 (5 bases each). This CDR3 is 14 amino acids long. V dropped 4 bases and J dropped 7 bases, with 14 bases sitting between them. CDR1 SGHNT and CDR2 YENEEA come from the germline V gene. The CDR3 sequence is CASSSPGTDNEQFF. CDR3 coding DNA: TGTGCCAGCAGCTCTCCCGGGACCGATAATGAGCAGTTCTTC.

The rearrangement uses TRBV6-5 and TRBJ2-5; possible D gene TRBD1, 5 bases. The V end lost 6 bases, the J end lost 4 bases, and 15 bases lay between the germline ends. This CDR3 region has 14 residues. Germline-derived CDR1 and CDR2 are MNHEY and SVGAGI. The CDR3 DNA sequence: TGTGCCAGCAGCCCGCAGGGCTTTGGAGAGACCCAGTACTTC. Protein product: CASSPQGFGETQYF.

V is TRBV3-1 and J is TRBJ1-2; possibly TRBD1 for D (5 bases). Trimming pared 7 bases from V and 5 bases from J, leaving 14 bases between. Germline CDR1 and CDR2: LGHDT and YNNKEL (reference sequence). CDR3 length equals 13 residues. The CDR3 DNA sequence: TGTGCCAGCACCCGTGGGGGAGCGTATGGCTACACCTTC. As protein: CASTRGGAYGYTF.

The table lists this clonotype with a few counts. The rearrangement joins TRBV7-9 to TRBJ2-5, with a possible D match to TRBD2 (6 bases). Trimming left V 0 bases short and J 3 bases short, with 11 bases between. The CDR3 spans 15 residues. The germline CDR1 and CDR2 sequences are SEHNR and FQNEAQ (reference sequence). CDR3 protein: CASSLAVGGEETQYF. The DNA of the CDR3 is TGTGCCAGCAGCTTAGCGGTCGGGGGTGAAGAGACCCAGTACTTC.

This clonotype was recorded a few times. The DNA for the CDR3 is TGTGCCAGCAGCTTTAGCGGGGCCTCGGGGACCCAGTACTTC. Protein product: CASSFSGASGTQYF. The chain joins TRBV7-2 to TRBJ2-7; 8 bases line up with TRBD2. The DNA end is a closer match to TRBJ2-5, so the J assignment may be wrong. Germline V CDR1 and CDR2: SGHTA, FQGNSA. CDR3 length equals 14 residues.

The gene calls are TRBV5-5 and TRBJ2-5, with 8 bases identical to TRBD2. The germline V gene has CDR1 SGHKS and CDR2 YYEKEE (reference sequence). Trimming at V came to 0 bases and at J to 1 base, leaving 5 bases not matched to a gene. CDR3 length: 16 amino acids. Written as DNA, the CDR3 is TGTGCCAGCAGCTTGGCTACGGGGGGGGCCCAAGAGACCCAGTACTTC. Protein: CASSLATGGAQETQYF.